The 4 T cell receptor beta chains below come from one sample, sequenced in a study of T cell changes during pregnancy in multiple sclerosis. The table came from immunoSEQ multiplex PCR; TCRdb's copy has only in-frame clones and leaves some out. Of about 80,000 clones listed, 92% are singletons. Sample: peripheral blood, taken before pregnancy. Source of these receptors: a female donor with multiple sclerosis, enrolled in a pregnancy study.

The V gene is TRBV15, the J gene TRBJ1-4; 7 nucleotides align to TRBD1. Germline CDR1 and CDR2: LNHNV and YYDKDF (reference sequence). V lost 0 bases, J lost 7 bases, and 2 bases stayed unmatched. The CDR3 spans 14 residues. Here the CDR3 DNA reads TGTGCCACCAGCAGAGACAGGGGGAGTGAAAAACTGTTTTTT. Amino acid sequence: CATSRDRGSEKLFF.

The V gene is TRBV15, the J gene TRBJ1-2; D is perhaps TRBD1 (6 bases). CDR3 size: 14 residues. The germline gives CDR1 LNHNV, CDR2 YYDKDF (reference sequence). Between the trimmed V and J ends, which lost 0 bases and 8 bases, there was a span of 13 bases. CDR3 sequence reads: CATSREGTGRGYTF. CDR3 bases: TGTGCCACCAGCAGAGAGGGAACAGGGCGAGGCTACACCTTC.

V is TRBV11-3 and J is TRBJ2-7, with a weak D call TRBD1 (7 bases). The CDR3 consists of 14 residues. From germline, CDR1 is SGHNT and CDR2 YENEEA. Between the trimmed V and J ends, which lost 1 base and 3 bases, there was a span of 10 bases. The CDR3, as DNA: TGTGCCAGCAGCTTAGGCGGGGACAGCTACGAGCAGTACTTC. Translation: CASSLGGDSYEQYF.

This chain uses TRBV6-1 with TRBJ2-2; tentatively, D is TRBD1 (5 bases). The CDR3 has 13 amino acids. Per germline, CDR1 MNHNS and CDR2 SASEGT. With 6 bases removed from V and 6 bases from J, the gap between germline ends came to 11 bases. The DNA of the CDR3 is TGTGCCAGCAGCCCTACAGGTCCCGGGGAGCTGTTTTTT. Protein product: CASSPTGPGELFF.